This T cell receptor beta chain was sequenced during a study of T-cell memory formation after mild COVID-19. Study as a whole: TCR clusters showed largely donor specificity.

This clonotype has more than one count but fewer than ten. Its target is not known. CDR3 length: 16 residues. The V gene's germline CDR1 is KGHDR and CDR2 SFDVKD. Trimming stripped 4 bases from V and 0 bases from J, with 13 bases between. Study-level findings and limits: CD4+ contracting clones were mainly CM and EM; CD8+ ones, EMRA. CD4/CD8 balance held among clones contracting day 15 to 85, and later expanders leaned CD4+.

TCRdb reprocessed the 5' RACE reads via MiXCR and lists one record per CDR3 protein. The sample lists around 440,000 distinct CDR3 sequences, 15% to 20% seen once, with roughly an eighth in the top ten. The TCR originated in an adult woman who had mild COVID-19 (a few samples of this study predate the infection). Cell type and time point are not known. The genes are TRBV24-1 and TRBJ2-3; unclear D gene. The sequenced sample was PBMCs or a T cell subset sorted from them (not recorded which). The CDR3 region is CATSDLRGSSTDTQYF. In nucleotides, the CDR3 is TGTGCCACCAGTGACCTTCGCGGATCTAGCACAGATACGCAGTATTTT.